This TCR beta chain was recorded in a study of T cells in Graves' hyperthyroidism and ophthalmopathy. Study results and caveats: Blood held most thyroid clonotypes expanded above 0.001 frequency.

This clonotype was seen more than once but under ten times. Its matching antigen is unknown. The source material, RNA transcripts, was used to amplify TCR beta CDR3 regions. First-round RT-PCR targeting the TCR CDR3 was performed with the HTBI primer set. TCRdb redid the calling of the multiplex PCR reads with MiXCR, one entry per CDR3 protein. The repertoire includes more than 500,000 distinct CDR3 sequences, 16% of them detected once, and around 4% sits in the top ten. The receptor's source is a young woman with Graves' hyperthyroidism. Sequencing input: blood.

The CDR3 is CSARDGRGQQPQHF. The CDR3 DNA reads TGCAGTGCTAGAGATGGGAGGGGGCAGCAGCCCCAGCATTTT. The chain links TRBV20-1 to TRBJ1-5; TRBD1 matches 7 bases. The J segment lost 7 bases and the V segment lost 0 bases, leaving 6 bases of the junction unmatched. The germline V gene encodes CDR1 DFQATT and CDR2 SNEGSKA (reference sequence). This CDR3 has 14 amino acids.